The 14 T cell receptor beta chains given below trace back to one sample, sequenced in a study of regulatory T cells in long-lasting Graves disease. Time point given: newly diagnosed GD, antithyroid drugs for less than 3 months. The TCR library was prepared using RNA isolated from PBMCs. Arm-PCR of CDR3 regions and iRepertoire HTBI primers were used to build TCR beta libraries. Each CDR3 protein is one row after TCRdb ran MiXCR on the multiplex PCR reads. The sample has 550,000 to 650,000 distinct CDR3 sequences, about 15% seen once; the top ten hold around 11%. These data were likewise used in another study, on T cells in Graves' hyperthyroidism and ophthalmopathy.

The sequencing used peripheral blood mononuclear cells (PBMCs), collected at new diagnosis, from a patient treated with antithyroid drugs. The source of these receptors is a man between 18 and 29 years old with Graves disease.

The chain links TRBV20-1 to TRBJ2-1, with 11 bases fitting TRBD2. The CDR3 has 17 residues. Trimming took 0 bases from V and 4 from J; bases not matched to a gene: 8. The germline V gene encodes CDR1 DFQATT and CDR2 SNEGSKA (reference sequence). The CDR3 spells CSARDPSLAGGYNEQFF. The CDR3 region has the DNA TGCAGTGCTAGAGACCCCTCCCTAGCGGGAGGATACAATGAGCAGTTCTTC.

This chain links TRBV27 with TRBJ2-7; D is possibly TRBD2 (6 bases). CDR3 size: 14 residues. V lost 5 bases, J lost 2 bases, and 13 bases lay in between. Looked up from germline, CDR1 is MNHEY and CDR2 is SMNVEV (reference sequence). The CDR3 protein is CASSVGGRAYEQYF. In nucleotides, the CDR3 is TGTGCCAGCAGTGTGGGGGGACGGGCCTACGAGCAGTACTTC.

For this clonotype: One end of the junction varies from germline; a read error may be responsible. The genes are TRBV11-2 and TRBJ2-2, with D unresolved. The CDR3 has 13 amino acids. Germline V gives CDR1 SGHAT, CDR2 FQNNGV. CDR3 coding DNA: TGTGTCAGCAGCCCTCGACGCACCGGGGAGCTGTTTTTT. This gives the protein CVSSPRRTGELFF.

This clonotype showed up many times. The J gene is TRBJ2-3, the V gene TRBV7-2, with D uncertain. CDR1 SGHTA and CDR2 FQGNSA come from the germline V gene. This CDR3 region has 13 residues. With 4 bases removed from V and 1 base from J, the gap between germline ends came to 6 bases. CDR3 region: CASSSQGTDTQYF. CDR3 bases: TGTGCCAGCAGCTCTCAGGGCACAGATACGCAGTATTTT.

There are a few counts of this clonotype. One end of the junction fails to match germline, which may point to a read error. The gene calls are TRBV12-3 or TRBV12-4 and TRBJ2-2; D may correspond to TRBD1 or TRBD2 (5 bases each). CDR3 length: 13 amino acids. The CDR3 spells CAGRQQNTGELLF. The DNA of the CDR3 is TGTGCCGGACGACAGCAGAACACCGGGGAGCTGCTTTTT.

This clonotype was observed a handful of times. The genes are TRBV12-3 or TRBV12-4 and TRBJ1-4; 7 bases align to TRBD1. This CDR3 comprises 14 residues. V lost 5 bases, J lost 8 bases, and 8 bases stayed unmatched. CDR3 protein: CASSRDSPGEKLFF. The CDR3 DNA sequence: TGTGCCAGCAGTCGGGACAGCCCGGGGGAAAAACTGTTTTTT.

The table lists this clonotype with a few counts. This chain uses TRBV5-1 with TRBJ2-1, with 10 bases lining up with TRBD2. CDR3 size: 16 residues. V gave up 3 bases and J gave up 2 bases; unmatched junction bases: 5. The germline CDR1 and CDR2 sequences are SGHRS and YFSETQ. CDR3 nucleotides: TGCGCCAGCAGCTCCGGACTAGCGGAAGCCTACAATGAGCAGTTCTTC. It encodes CASSSGLAEAYNEQFF. The whole variable domain, filled in from reference TRBV5-1 and TRBJ2-1, reads KAGVTQTPRYLIKTRGQQVTLSCSPISGHRSVSWYQQTPGQGLQFLFEYFSETQRNKGNFPGRFSGRQFSNSRSEMNVSTLELGDSALYLCASSSGLAEAYNEQFFGPGTRLTVL.

A word on this clonotype: A single base separates this from a much larger clone, so it may be a read error. This chain joins TRBV5-1 and TRBJ2-2; 7 bases match TRBD2. Germline lookup yields CDR1 SGHRS and CDR2 YFSETQ. CDR3 length: 12 amino acids. The DNA for the CDR3 is TGCGCCAGCAGCTCAGCTGGCGGGGGGCTGTTTTTT. It encodes CASSSAGGGLFF.

Notes on this clonotype: A much larger clone lies one base from this, so it may be a read error. V usage is TRBV12-3 or TRBV12-4 and J usage is TRBJ2-3; D not certain. The CDR3 loop spans 14 amino acids. CDR3 region: CASGLGRSGDTQYF. The CDR3 region has the DNA TGTGCCAGCGGTTTGGGTAGATCTGGAGATACGCAGTATTTT.

This clonotype was observed many times. J is TRBJ2-1 and V is TRBV27; D may be TRBD2 (6 bases). CDR3 length equals 15 residues. The V end was cut by 3 bases, the J end by 5 bases, with 14 bases between. Germline CDR1 and CDR2: MNHEY and SMNVEV (reference sequence). Here the CDR3 reads CASSFFQGGDNEQFF. DNA for the CDR3: TGTGCCAGCAGTTTCTTTCAAGGAGGGGACAATGAGCAGTTCTTC.

V usage is TRBV7-2 and J usage is TRBJ2-4; TRBD1 aligns across 11 bases. Germline values: CDR1 SGHTA, CDR2 FQGNSA. The V segment lost 5 bases and the J segment 2 bases; nucleotides outside the gene matches: 11. The CDR3 consists of 18 residues. The CDR3 sequence: CASSLNAGQGVSKNIQYF. CDR3 bases: TGTGCCAGCAGCCTAAACGCGGGACAGGGGGTATCCAAAAACATTCAGTACTTC.

This clonotype has a handful of counts. The CDR3 DNA reads TGTGCCAGCAGCTTCAGGGTACGGTCTGAAGCTTTCTTT. Encoded protein: CASSFRVRSEAFF. The chain combines TRBV7-8 with TRBJ1-1; a weak D match, TRBD1 (5 bases). V was pared by 3 bases and J by 6 bases, with 11 bases between. The CDR3 totals 13 residues. Germline-derived CDR1 and CDR2 are SGHVS and FQNEAQ.

The table lists this clonotype with many counts. This rearrangement joins TRBV7-2 to TRBJ2-7, with 8 bases matching TRBD2. V was pared by 1 base and J by 2 bases, with 4 bases of the junction left unmatched. The germline gives CDR1 SGHTA, CDR2 FQGNSA. The CDR3 has 15 residues. The CDR3 DNA reads as TGTGCCAGCAGCTTAGTTCCGGGAGGGCCCTACGAGCAGTACTTC. Residues: CASSLVPGGPYEQYF.

The rearrangement joins TRBV20-1 to TRBJ2-1; no reliable D call. Germline V CDR1 and CDR2: DFQATT, SNEGSKA (reference sequence). This CDR3 has 16 amino acids. Trimming left V 2 bases short and J 6 bases short, with 20 bases between. The CDR3 here is CSARTLSAVVGNEQFF. Written as DNA, the CDR3 is TGCAGTGCTAGAACTTTGAGCGCGGTAGTTGGCAATGAGCAGTTCTTC.